A single sample is the source of the 21 T cell receptor beta chains below, sequenced in a study of T cells expressing NK-cell markers. Following a re-call of the 5' RACE reads, TCRdb has one entry per CDR3 protein and lacks DNA. In all, the sample yields around 180,000 distinct CDR3 sequences. The sample was blood T cells: a sorted CD56 or NKG2C T cell subset, CD4+ or CD8+ T cells, or bulk PBMC T cells (not recorded which). Receptor source: a man aged 18-70 years in good health.

V and J are TRBV4-2 and TRBJ2-2; TCRdb's D call of TRBD1 is untestable without DNA. Germline assignment: CDR1 LGHNA and CDR2 YNFKEQ. This CDR3 has 13 amino acids. CDR3 region: CASREGDIGELFF.

The chain joins TRBV19 to TRBJ2-7; checking the TCRdb D call of TRBD1 is not possible without DNA. Per germline, CDR1 LNHDA and CDR2 SQIVND (reference sequence). This CDR3 comprises 15 residues. The CDR3 protein is CASSLGQGLAYEQYF. The entire variable domain, with the rest obtained from reference TRBV19 and TRBJ2-7, is as follows: DGGITQSPKYLFRKEGQNVTLSCEQNLNHDAMYWYRQDPGQGLRLIYYSQIVNDFQKGDIAEGYSVSREKKESFPLTVTSAQKNPTAFYLCASSLGQGLAYEQYFGPGTRLTVT.

The J gene is TRBJ1-5, the V gene TRBV27; TCRdb picks TRBD1, but there is no DNA to check that call. CDR3 length: 15 residues. Germline lookup yields CDR1 MNHEY and CDR2 SMNVEV (reference sequence). CDR3 protein: CASSSTPGDNQPQHF.

The rearrangement joins TRBV5-5 to TRBJ2-1; the D call from TCRdb, TRBD2, cannot be confirmed without DNA. The CDR3 runs 13 residues. Germline CDR1 and CDR2: SGHKS and YYEKEE (reference sequence). CDR3 amino acids: CASSFGGVNEQFF.

This chain joins TRBV25-1 and TRBJ1-2. The CDR3 spans 12 residues. The germline V gene has CDR1 MGHDK and CDR2 SYGVNS. The CDR3 spells CASSELGHGYTF.

The genes are TRBV12-3 or TRBV12-4 and TRBJ2-1; TCRdb names TRBD2, which stays unverified in the absence of DNA. There are 12 residues in the CDR3. The CDR3 reads CASRGLVHEQFF.

This chain connects TRBV12-3 or TRBV12-4 to TRBJ1-1; as DNA is missing, the TRBD1 call by TCRdb cannot be tested. CDR3 length equals 14 residues. CDR3 in amino acids: CASSFSRGNTEAFF.

CDR3 sequence reads: CASSFGGPIYNSPLHF. The V call is TRBV19, the J call TRBJ1-6; the D call from TCRdb, TRBD1, cannot be confirmed without DNA. CDR3 size: 16 residues. From germline, CDR1 is LNHDA and CDR2 SQIVND (reference sequence).

This chain connects TRBV7-9 to TRBJ2-7; lacking DNA, the TRBD2 call made by TCRdb goes unchecked. Germline V gene lookup returns CDR1 SEHNR and CDR2 FQNEAQ (reference sequence). The CDR3 has 14 amino acids. CDR3: CASSPRLPDHEQYF.

The chain employs TRBV12-3 or TRBV12-4 and TRBJ1-2. This CDR3 has 14 amino acids. CDR3 sequence reads: CASSLAQRLDGYTF.

The chain uses TRBV2 and TRBJ1-1. Germline V gene data show CDR1 as SNHLY and CDR2 as FYNNEI. This CDR3 contains 12 residues. CDR3 in amino acids: CASADWNTEAFF.

The rearrangement joins TRBV6-5 to TRBJ2-5; TCRdb outputs TRBD1, but without DNA this stays unchecked. Germline V CDR1 and CDR2: MNHEY, SVGAGI. The CDR3 extends over 15 amino acids. The CDR3 region is CASSYSDRQKETQYF.

CDR3 protein: CSGGQARGTEAFF. This chain links TRBV29-1 with TRBJ1-1; the TCRdb D gene call, TRBD1, has no DNA to confirm it. This CDR3 is 13 amino acids long. Germline assignment: CDR1 SQVTM and CDR2 ANQGSEA.

The chain couples TRBV2 to TRBJ2-5. This CDR3 contains 11 residues. The germline V gene has CDR1 SNHLY and CDR2 FYNNEI. The CDR3: CASKGQEAQYF. The full variable domain, with the rest looked up from reference TRBV2 and TRBJ2-5, is EPEVTQTPSHQVTQMGQEVILRCVPISNHLYFYWYRQILGQKVEFLVSFYNNEISEKSEIFDDQFSVERPDGSNFTLKIRSTKLEDSAMYFCASKGQEAQYFGPGTRLLVL.

V gene TRBV7-2 combines with J gene TRBJ1-1; TCRdb's D call, TRBD1, is unchecked because there is no DNA. Germline V CDR1 and CDR2: SGHTA, FQGNSA. The CDR3 consists of 14 residues. The CDR3 region is CASKEDRAYTEAFF.

The chain uses TRBV4-1 and TRBJ2-5; as DNA is missing, the TRBD2 call by TCRdb cannot be tested. Germline assignment: CDR1 MGHRA and CDR2 YSYEKL. This CDR3 comprises 16 residues. This CDR3 reads CASSLPPAGVKETQYF.

The chain uses TRBV11-2 and TRBJ2-5; TCRdb's D gene call, TRBD1, goes unchecked for lack of DNA. Germline V gene data show CDR1 as SGHAT and CDR2 as FQNNGV. The CDR3 runs 15 residues. Here the CDR3 reads CASSSFRDRVETQYF. The full variable domain, completed using reference TRBV11-2 and TRBJ2-5, is EAGVAQSPRYKIIEKRQSVAFWCNPISGHATLYWYQQILGQGPKLLIQFQNNGVVDDSQLPKDRFSAERLKGVDSTLKIQPAKLEDSAVYLCASSSFRDRVETQYFGPGTRLLVL.

The J gene is TRBJ2-3, the V gene TRBV7-6; checking the TCRdb D call of TRBD1 is not possible without DNA. This CDR3 contains 17 residues. Germline lookup yields CDR1 SGHVS and CDR2 FNYEAQ. The CDR3: CASSLIVGGLGTDTQYF. The full variable domain, rest sourced from reference TRBV7-6 and TRBJ2-3, is GAGVSQSPRYKVTKRGQDVALRCDPISGHVSLYWYRQALGQGPEFLTYFNYEAQQDKSGLPNDRFSAERPEGSISTLTIQRTEQRDSAMYRCASSLIVGGLGTDTQYFGPGTRLTVL.

The chain employs TRBV4-2 and TRBJ2-5; TCRdb proposes TRBD1, but this gene call is untestable without DNA. Germline V gives CDR1 LGHNA, CDR2 YNFKEQ. The CDR3 runs to 15 residues. The CDR3 sequence is CASSQGAGGVETQYF.

The chain links TRBV15 to TRBJ2-5; TCRdb outputs TRBD2, but without DNA this stays unchecked. The CDR3 length is 17 residues. In germline, CDR1 is LNHNV, CDR2 YYDKDF (reference sequence). The CDR3: CATSRDLPSGPQETQYF. The full variable domain, its missing parts supplied by reference TRBV15 and TRBJ2-5, is DAMVIQNPRYQVTQFGKPVTLSCSQTLNHNVMYWYQQKSSQAPKLLFHYYDKDFNNEADTPDNFQSRRPNTSFCFLDIRSPGLGDTAMYLCATSRDLPSGPQETQYFGPGTRLLVL.

The genes are TRBV20-1 and TRBJ2-7; checking the TCRdb D call of TRBD1 is not possible without DNA. The CDR3 sequence is 16 residues long. From germline, CDR1 is DFQATT and CDR2 SNEGSKA (reference sequence). CDR3 sequence reads: CSARDSLLRQGYEQYF.